This T cell receptor beta chain was captured by sequencing in a study of shared clonotypes between healthy human individuals. General study findings and limits: Clonotypes not shared had lower generation probabilities than those common to all four donors. Sharing across four donors was highest in naive CD4 (approximately 5%) and lowest in memory CD8 (approximately 0.4%).

The repertoire was sequenced with immunoSEQ multiplex PCR; TCRdb's copy has only in-frame clones and lacks some. The sample records millions of clones, 85% to 95% being singletons. J lost 0 bases, V lost 5 bases, and 4 bases had no gene match. The length of the CDR3 is 17 residues. Per germline, CDR1 MNHEY and CDR2 SMNVEV (reference sequence). For this clone: Its antigen is undetermined.

V usage is TRBV27 and J usage is TRBJ2-1, with 13 positions matching TRBD2. The receptor was derived from a man aged 18 to 30 in good health. Some clones in this sample may be carry-over from other donors' samples. What was sequenced was naive CD4+ T cells from PBMCs. Subset denoted: CD45RA+ positively selected. The CDR3 nucleotides read TGTGCCAGCAGTCCCAGGACTAGCGGGAGCTCCTACAATGAGCAGTTCTTC. This codes for CASSPRTSGSSYNEQFF.